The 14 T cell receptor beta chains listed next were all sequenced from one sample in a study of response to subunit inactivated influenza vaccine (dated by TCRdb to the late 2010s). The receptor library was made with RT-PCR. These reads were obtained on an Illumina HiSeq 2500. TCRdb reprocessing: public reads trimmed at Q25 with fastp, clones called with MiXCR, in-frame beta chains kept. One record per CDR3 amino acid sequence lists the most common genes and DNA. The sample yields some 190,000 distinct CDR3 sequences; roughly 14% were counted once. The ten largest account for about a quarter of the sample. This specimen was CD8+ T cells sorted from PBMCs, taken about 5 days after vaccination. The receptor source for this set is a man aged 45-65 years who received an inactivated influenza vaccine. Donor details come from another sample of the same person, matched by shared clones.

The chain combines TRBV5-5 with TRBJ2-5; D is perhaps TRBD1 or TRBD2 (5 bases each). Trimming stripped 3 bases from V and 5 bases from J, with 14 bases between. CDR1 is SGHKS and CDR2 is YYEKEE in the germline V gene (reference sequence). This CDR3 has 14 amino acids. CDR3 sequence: CASSYWGLEETQYF. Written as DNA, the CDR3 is TGTGCCAGCAGCTATTGGGGGTTGGAGGAGACCCAGTACTTC.

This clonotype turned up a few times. DNA of the CDR3: TGTGCCAGCAGTTTAACCGGGACAGGTATCACAGATACGCAGTATTTT. Translated, it gives CASSLTGTGITDTQYF. The rearrangement uses TRBV28 and TRBJ2-3; 8 bases match TRBD1. V lost 2 bases, J lost 2 bases, and 6 bases stayed unmatched. Germline loops: CDR1 MDHEN, CDR2 SYDVKM. CDR3 size: 16 residues. Drawing the rest from reference TRBV28 and TRBJ2-3, the complete variable domain is DVKVTQSSRYLVKRTGEKVFLECVQDMDHENMFWYRQDPGLGLRLIYFSYDVKMKEKGDIPEGYSVSREKKERFSLILESASTNQTSMYLCASSLTGTGITDTQYFGPGTRLTVL.

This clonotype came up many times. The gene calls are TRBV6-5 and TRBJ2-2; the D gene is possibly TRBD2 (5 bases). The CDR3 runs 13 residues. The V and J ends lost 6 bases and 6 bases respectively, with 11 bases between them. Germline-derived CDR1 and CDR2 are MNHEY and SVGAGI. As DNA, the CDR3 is TGTGCCAGCAGCTCGGGATTGTCCGGGGAGCTGTTTTTT. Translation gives CASSSGLSGELFF.

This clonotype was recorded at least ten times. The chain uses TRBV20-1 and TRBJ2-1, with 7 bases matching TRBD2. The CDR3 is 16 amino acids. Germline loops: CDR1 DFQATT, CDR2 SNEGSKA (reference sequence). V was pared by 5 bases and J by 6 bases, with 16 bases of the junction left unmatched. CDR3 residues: CSAPWTRAGVTNEQFF. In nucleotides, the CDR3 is TGCAGTGCTCCGTGGACTAGGGCCGGAGTCACCAATGAGCAGTTCTTC.

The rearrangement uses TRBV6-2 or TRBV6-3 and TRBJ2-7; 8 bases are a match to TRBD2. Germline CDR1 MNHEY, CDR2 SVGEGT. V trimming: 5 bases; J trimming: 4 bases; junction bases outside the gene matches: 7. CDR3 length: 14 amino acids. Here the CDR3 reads CASSMSGSLYEQYF. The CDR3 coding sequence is TGTGCCAGCAGTATGAGCGGGAGTCTATACGAGCAGTACTTC.

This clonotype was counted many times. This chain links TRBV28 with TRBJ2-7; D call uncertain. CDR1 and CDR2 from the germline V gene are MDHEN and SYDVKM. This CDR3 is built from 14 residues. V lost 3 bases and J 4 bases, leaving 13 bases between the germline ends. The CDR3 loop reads CASSFILLAYEQYF. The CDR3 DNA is TGTGCCAGCAGTTTTATACTCCTGGCTTACGAGCAGTACTTC. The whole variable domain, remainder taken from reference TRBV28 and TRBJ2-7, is DVKVTQSSRYLVKRTGEKVFLECVQDMDHENMFWYRQDPGLGLRLIYFSYDVKMKEKGDIPEGYSVSREKKERFSLILESASTNQTSMYLCASSFILLAYEQYFGPGTRLTVT.

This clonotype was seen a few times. This chain's CDR3 is CASSLVTELRLNEQYF. The CDR3 DNA sequence: TGTGCCAGCAGCTTAGTTACGGAATTGCGGCTAAACGAGCAGTACTTC. The rearrangement uses TRBV7-9 and TRBJ2-7, with D unclear. From germline, CDR1 is SEHNR and CDR2 FQNEAQ (reference sequence). V lost 1 base and J 5 bases, leaving 18 bases between the germline ends. The CDR3 covers 16 residues.

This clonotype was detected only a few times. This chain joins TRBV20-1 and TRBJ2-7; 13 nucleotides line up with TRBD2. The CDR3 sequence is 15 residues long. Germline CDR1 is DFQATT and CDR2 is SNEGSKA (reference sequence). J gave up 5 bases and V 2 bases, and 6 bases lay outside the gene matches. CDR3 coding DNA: TGCAGTGCTAGAACCGGGACTAGCGGGGACCACGAGCAGTACTTC. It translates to CSARTGTSGDHEQYF.

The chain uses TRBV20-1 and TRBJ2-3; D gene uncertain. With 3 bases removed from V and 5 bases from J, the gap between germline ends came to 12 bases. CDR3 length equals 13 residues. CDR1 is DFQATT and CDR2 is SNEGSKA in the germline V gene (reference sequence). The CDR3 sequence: CSASAAVGDTQYF. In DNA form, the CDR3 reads TGCAGTGCTAGTGCAGCCGTAGGAGATACGCAGTATTTT.

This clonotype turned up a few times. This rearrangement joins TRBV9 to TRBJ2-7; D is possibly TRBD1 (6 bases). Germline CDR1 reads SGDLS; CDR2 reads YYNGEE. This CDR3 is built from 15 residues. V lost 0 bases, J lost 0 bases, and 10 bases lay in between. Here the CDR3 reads CASSVGGGTSYEQYF. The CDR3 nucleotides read TGTGCCAGCAGCGTAGGAGGGGGAACCTCCTACGAGCAGTACTTC.

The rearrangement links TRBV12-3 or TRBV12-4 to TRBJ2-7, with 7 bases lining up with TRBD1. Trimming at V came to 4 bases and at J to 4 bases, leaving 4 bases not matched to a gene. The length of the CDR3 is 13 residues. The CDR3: CASSSFRGYEQYF. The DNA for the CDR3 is TGTGCCAGCAGTTCCTTCAGGGGGTACGAGCAGTACTTC.

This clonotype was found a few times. The chain's CDR3 is CASSYGTSAYGYTF. The CDR3 nucleotides read TGTGCCAGCAGTTACGGGACATCTGCCTATGGCTACACCTTC. This chain connects TRBV6-2 or TRBV6-3 to TRBJ1-2; D is perhaps TRBD1 (6 bases). There are 14 residues in the CDR3. V shed 2 bases and J shed 4 bases, with 11 bases lying between them. The germline CDR1 and CDR2 sequences are MNHEY and SVGEGT.

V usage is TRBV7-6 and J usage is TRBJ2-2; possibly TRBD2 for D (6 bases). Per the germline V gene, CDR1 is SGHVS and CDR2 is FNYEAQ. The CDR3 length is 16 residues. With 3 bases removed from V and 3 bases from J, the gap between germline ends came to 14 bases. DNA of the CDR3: TGTGCCAGCAGCTTTAGCCGCGGGGAGTACACCGGGGAGCTGTTTTTT. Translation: CASSFSRGEYTGELFF.

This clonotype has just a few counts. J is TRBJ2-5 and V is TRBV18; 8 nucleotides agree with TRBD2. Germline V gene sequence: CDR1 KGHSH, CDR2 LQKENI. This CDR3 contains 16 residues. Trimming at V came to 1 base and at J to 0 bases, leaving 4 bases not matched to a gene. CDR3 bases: TGTGCCAGCTCACCACGGACTAGCTGGAACCAAGAGACCCAGTACTTC. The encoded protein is CASSPRTSWNQETQYF. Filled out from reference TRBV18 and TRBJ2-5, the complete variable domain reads NAGVMQNPRHLVRRRGQEARLRCSPMKGHSHVYWYRQLPEEGLKFMVYLQKENIIDESGMPKERFSAEFPKEGPSILRIQQVVRGDSAAYFCASSPRTSWNQETQYFGPGTRLLVL.